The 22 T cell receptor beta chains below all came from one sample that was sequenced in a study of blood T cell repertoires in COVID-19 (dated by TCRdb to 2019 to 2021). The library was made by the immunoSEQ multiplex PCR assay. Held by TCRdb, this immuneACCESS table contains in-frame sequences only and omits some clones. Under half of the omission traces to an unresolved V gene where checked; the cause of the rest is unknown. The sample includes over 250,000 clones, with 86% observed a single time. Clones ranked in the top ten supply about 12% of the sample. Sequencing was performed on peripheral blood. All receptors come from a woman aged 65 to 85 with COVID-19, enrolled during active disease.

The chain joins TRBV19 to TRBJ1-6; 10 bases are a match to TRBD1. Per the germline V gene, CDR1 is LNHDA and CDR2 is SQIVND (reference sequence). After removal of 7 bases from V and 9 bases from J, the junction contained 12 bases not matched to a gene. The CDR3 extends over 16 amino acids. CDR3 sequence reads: CASNPTGTGDGSPLHF. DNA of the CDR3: TGTGCCAGTAACCCAACCGGGACAGGGGATGGTTCACCCCTCCACTTT.

For the CDR3, the DNA is TGCAGCGTTGAAGATTGGGACAGGGACACTGAAGCTTTCTTT. Amino acids: CSVEDWDRDTEAFF. The rearrangement uses TRBV29-1 and TRBJ1-1, with TRBD1 matching over 9 bases. The CDR3 spans 14 residues. Germline V gives CDR1 SQVTM, CDR2 ANQGSEA. Trimming at V came to 0 bases and at J to 3 bases, leaving 2 bases not matched to a gene. The whole variable domain, filled in from reference TRBV29-1 and TRBJ1-1, reads SAVISQKPSRDICQRGTSLTIQCQVDSQVTMMFWYRQQPGQSLTLIATANQGSEATYESGFVIDKFPISRPNLTFSTLTVSNMSPEDSSIYLCSVEDWDRDTEAFFGQGTRLTVV.

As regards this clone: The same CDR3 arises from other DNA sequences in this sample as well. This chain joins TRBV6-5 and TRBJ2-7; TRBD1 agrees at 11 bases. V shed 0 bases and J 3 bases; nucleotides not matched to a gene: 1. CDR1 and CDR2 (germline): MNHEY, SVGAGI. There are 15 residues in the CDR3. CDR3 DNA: TGTGCCAGCAGTTACTCGGGGACAGGGGGCTACGAGCAGTACTTC. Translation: CASSYSGTGGYEQYF.

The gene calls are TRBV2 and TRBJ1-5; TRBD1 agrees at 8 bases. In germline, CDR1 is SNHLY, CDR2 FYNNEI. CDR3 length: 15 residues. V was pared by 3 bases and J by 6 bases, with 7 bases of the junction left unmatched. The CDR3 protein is CASSDRTGRSQPQHF. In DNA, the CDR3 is TGTGCCAGCAGTGATAGGACAGGGAGGAGTCAGCCCCAGCATTTT. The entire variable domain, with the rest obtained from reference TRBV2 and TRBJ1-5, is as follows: EPEVTQTPSHQVTQMGQEVILRCVPISNHLYFYWYRQILGQKVEFLVSFYNNEISEKSEIFDDQFSVERPDGSNFTLKIRSTKLEDSAMYFCASSDRTGRSQPQHFGDGTRLSIL.

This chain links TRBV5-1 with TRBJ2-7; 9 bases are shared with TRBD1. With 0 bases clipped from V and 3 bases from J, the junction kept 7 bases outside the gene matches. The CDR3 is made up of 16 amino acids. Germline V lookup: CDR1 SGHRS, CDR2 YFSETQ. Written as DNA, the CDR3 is TGCGCCAGCAGCTTGGCCCGGGACAGGGTTCTCTACGAGCAGTACTTC. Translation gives CASSLARDRVLYEQYF.

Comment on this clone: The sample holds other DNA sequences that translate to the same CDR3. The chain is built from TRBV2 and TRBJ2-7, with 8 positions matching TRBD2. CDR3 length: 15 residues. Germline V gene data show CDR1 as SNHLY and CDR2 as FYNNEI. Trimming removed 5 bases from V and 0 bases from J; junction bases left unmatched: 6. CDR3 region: CASSLSGGPSYEQYF. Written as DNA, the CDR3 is TGTGCCAGCAGTCTGAGCGGGGGACCCTCCTACGAGCAGTACTTC. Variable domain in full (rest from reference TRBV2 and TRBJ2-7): EPEVTQTPSHQVTQMGQEVILRCVPISNHLYFYWYRQILGQKVEFLVSFYNNEISEKSEIFDDQFSVERPDGSNFTLKIRSTKLEDSAMYFCASSLSGGPSYEQYFGPGTRLTVT.

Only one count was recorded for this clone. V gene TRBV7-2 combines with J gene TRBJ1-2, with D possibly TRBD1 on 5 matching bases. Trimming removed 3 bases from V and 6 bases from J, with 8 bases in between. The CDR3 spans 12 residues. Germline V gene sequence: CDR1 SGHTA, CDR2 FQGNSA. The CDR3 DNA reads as TGTGCCAGCAGCTTTGGCAGGGATGGCTACACCTTC. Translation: CASSFGRDGYTF. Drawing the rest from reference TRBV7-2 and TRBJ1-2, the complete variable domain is GAGVSQSPSNKVTEKGKDVELRCDPISGHTALYWYRQSLGQGLEFLIYFQGNSAPDKSGLPSDRFSAERTGGSVSTLTIQRTQQEDSAVYLCASSFGRDGYTFGSGTRLTVV.

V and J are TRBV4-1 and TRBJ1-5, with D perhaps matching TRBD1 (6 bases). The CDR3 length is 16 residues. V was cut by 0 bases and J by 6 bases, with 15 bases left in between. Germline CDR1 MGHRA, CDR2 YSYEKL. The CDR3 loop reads CASSQEYRDTFQPQHF. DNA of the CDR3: TGCGCCAGCAGCCAAGAGTACCGGGACACCTTTCAGCCCCAGCATTTT.

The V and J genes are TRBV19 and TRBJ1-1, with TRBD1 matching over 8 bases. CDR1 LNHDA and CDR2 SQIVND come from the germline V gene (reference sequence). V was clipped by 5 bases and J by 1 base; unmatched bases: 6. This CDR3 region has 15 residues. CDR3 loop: CASSQGTGANTEAFF. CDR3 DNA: TGTGCCAGTAGTCAAGGGACAGGCGCGAACACTGAAGCTTTCTTT.

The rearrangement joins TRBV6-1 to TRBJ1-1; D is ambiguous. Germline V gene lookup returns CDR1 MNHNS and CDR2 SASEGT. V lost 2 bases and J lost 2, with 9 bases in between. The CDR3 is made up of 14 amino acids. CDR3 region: CASSERFPNTEAFF. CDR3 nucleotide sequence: TGTGCCAGCAGTGAACGGTTTCCAAACACTGAAGCTTTCTTT.

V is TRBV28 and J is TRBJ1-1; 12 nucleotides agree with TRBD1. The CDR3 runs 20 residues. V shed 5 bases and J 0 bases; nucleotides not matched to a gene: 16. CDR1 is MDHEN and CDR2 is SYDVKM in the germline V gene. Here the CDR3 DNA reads TGTGCCAGCAGTATTGGGACAGGGGGCCCCTACCTTCAGATGAACACTGAAGCTTTCTTT. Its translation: CASSIGTGGPYLQMNTEAFF.

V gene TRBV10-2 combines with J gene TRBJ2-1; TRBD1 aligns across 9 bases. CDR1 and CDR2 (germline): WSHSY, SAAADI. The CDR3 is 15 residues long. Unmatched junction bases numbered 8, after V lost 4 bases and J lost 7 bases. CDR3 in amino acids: CASSGPGTGSNEQFF. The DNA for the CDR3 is TGCGCCAGCAGTGGTCCGGGGACAGGGAGTAATGAGCAGTTCTTC.

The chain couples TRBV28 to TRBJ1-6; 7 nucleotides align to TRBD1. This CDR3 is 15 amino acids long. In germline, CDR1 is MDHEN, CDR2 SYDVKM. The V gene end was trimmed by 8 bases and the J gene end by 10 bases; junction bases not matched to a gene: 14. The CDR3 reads CASPSEGQIKSPLHF. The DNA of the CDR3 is TGTGCCAGCCCGTCCGAGGGACAGATCAAGTCACCCCTCCACTTT.

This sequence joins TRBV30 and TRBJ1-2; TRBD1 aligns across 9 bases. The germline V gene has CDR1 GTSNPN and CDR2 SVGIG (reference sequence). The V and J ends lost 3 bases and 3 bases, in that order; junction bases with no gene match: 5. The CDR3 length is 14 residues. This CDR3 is CAWSEQGAYYGYTF. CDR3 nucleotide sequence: TGTGCCTGGAGCGAACAGGGGGCATACTATGGCTACACCTTC.

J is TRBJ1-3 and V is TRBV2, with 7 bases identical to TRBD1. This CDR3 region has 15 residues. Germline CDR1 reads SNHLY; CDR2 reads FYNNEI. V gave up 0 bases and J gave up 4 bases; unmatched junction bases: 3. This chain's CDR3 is CASSEATTGGNTIYF. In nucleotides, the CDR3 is TGTGCCAGCAGTGAAGCCACGACAGGGGGAAACACCATATATTTT.

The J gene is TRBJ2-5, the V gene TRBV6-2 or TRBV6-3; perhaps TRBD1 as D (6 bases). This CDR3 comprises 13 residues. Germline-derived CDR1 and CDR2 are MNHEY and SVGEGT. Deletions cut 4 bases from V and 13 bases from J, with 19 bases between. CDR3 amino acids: CASSSSRQGSSYF. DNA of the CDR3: TGTGCCAGCAGTTCGTCCCGGCAGGGGTCTTCGTACTTC.

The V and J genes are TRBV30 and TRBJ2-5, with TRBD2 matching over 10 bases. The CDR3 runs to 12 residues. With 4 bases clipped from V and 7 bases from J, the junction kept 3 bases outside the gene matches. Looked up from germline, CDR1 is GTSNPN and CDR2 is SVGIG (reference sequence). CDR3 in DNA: TGTGCCTGGAATAGCGGGGGGATGACCCAGTACTTC. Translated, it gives CAWNSGGMTQYF. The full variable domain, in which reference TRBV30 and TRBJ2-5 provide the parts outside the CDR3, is SQTIHQWPATLVQPVGSPLSLECTVEGTSNPNLYWYRQAAGRGLQLLFYSVGIGQISSEVPQNLSASRPQDRQFILSSKKLLLSDSGFYLCAWNSGGMTQYFGPGTRLLVL.

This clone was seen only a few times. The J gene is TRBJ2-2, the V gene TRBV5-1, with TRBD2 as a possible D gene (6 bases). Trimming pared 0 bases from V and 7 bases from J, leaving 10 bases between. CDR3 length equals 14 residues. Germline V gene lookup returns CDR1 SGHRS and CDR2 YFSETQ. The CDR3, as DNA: TGCGCCAGCAGCTTGGCTCAGGGAGGCGGGGAGCTGTTTTTT. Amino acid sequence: CASSLAQGGGELFF.

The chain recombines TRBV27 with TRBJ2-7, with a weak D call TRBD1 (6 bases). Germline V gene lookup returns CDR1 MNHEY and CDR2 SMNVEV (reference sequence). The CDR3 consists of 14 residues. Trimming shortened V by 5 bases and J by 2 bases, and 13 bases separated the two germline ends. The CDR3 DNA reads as TGTGCCAGCAGTATAACAGGGAACGCCTACGAGCAGTACTTC. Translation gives CASSITGNAYEQYF.

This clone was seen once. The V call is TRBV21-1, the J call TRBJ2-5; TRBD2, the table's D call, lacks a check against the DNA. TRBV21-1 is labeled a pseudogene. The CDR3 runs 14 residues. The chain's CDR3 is CASSNDRLGETQYF. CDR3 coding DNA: TGTGCCAGCAGCAACGATAGACTCGGAGAGACCCAGTACTTC.

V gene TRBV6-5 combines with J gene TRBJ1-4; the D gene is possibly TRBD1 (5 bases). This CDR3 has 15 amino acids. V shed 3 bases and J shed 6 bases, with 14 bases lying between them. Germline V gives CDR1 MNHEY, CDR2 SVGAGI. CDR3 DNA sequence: TGTGCCAGCAGTTATTCTGGGGCCTCCGATGAAAAACTGTTTTTT. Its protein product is CASSYSGASDEKLFF.

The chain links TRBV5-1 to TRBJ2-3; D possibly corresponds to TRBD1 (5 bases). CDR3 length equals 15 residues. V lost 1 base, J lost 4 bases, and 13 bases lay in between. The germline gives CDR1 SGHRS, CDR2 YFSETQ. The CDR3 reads CASSLTRVDADTQYF. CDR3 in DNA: TGCGCCAGCAGCTTGACCAGGGTTGACGCAGATACGCAGTATTTT.